This entry concerns a single TCR beta chain. The method was immunoSEQ multiplex PCR; TCRdb's version includes in-frame clones alone and lacks a portion of them. The repertoire holds 220,000 or so clones, around 90% seen once, with approximately 0.9% in the top ten. J lost 3 bases, V lost 5 bases, and 18 bases had no gene match. The CDR3 length is 19 residues. The germline gives CDR1 SGHNT, CDR2 YENEEA. This specimen belongs to a study of blood T cell repertoires in COVID-19. Recruitment covered about 25 US areas and drew participants whose ages spanned roughly 18 to 100 years. Sequencing was performed on PBMCs or T cells enriched from blood (not recorded which). This TCR derives from a man aged 50 or older who had been exposed to COVID-19. The chain uses TRBV11-3 and TRBJ2-3; 9 bases align to TRBD2. CDR3 loop: CASSPGLAGFDWRTDTQYF. The CDR3 coding sequence is TGTGCCAGCAGCCCGGGGCTAGCGGGATTCGATTGGCGGACAGATACGCAGTATTTT.